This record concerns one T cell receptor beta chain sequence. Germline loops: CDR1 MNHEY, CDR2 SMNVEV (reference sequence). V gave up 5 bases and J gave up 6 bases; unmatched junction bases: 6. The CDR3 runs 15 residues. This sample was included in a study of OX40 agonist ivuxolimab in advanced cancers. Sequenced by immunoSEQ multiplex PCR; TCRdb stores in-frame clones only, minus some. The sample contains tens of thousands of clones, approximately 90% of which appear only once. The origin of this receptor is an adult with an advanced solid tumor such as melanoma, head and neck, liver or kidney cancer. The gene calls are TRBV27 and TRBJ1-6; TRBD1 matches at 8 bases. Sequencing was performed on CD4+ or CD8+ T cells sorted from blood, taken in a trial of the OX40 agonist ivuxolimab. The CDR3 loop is CASSPDREGNSPLHF. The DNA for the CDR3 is TGTGCCAGCAGTCCGGACAGGGAGGGTAATTCACCCCTCCACTTT.